This T cell receptor (beta chain) was sequenced during a study of blood T cells in healthy people across ages (dated by TCRdb to the mid-2010s). In terms of the full investigation: In model experiments, template switching captured about one uniquely barcoded TCR beta cDNA molecule for every two T cells. Donors were grouped into four age groups: young (average 16 years), middle-aged (39), aged (about 60) and long-lived (about 82). To avoid experimental bias, donors of different ages were distributed randomly across sequencing lanes. Using deep sequencing normalized with unique cDNA molecular identifiers, the study measured how TCR beta repertoire diversity changes with age. Using the same blood draw, the study looked at two additional independent replicas of 1 million unique cDNA reads for two donors, one aged 18 to 29 and the other aged 80 or older.

Notes on this clonotype: Its antigen remains undetermined. No much larger clonotype is one base removed from it; base qualities were not supplied.

Results and caveats for the whole study, not just this receptor: Donor CMV infection status was unknown, potentially confounding age-related changes in expanded clonotypes. A strong correlation was found between observed TCR beta diversity and the percentage of naive T cells measured by flow cytometry. As age increased, observed TCR beta diversity per million T cells dropped in a roughly linear way, and a significant reduction was already evident by age about 40. The long-lived group showed more naive CD4+ T cells, fewer expanded clones and increased TCR diversity than the aged group, suggesting age selection. Total diversity estimates from one million sequenced T cells were considered lower bounds and underestimates. Since profiling was done on bulk unsorted PBMCs, naive and antigen-experienced compartments could not be conclusively compared.

Donors were a few dozen systemically healthy Caucasian individuals from Russia aged roughly 6 to 90 years. Each donor gave around 9.5 milliliters of peripheral blood, collected into EDTA-treated Vacutainer tubes. Ficoll-Paque density-gradient centrifugation was used to isolate PBMCs, with at least 7 million per sample. Trizol reagent was used to extract total RNA from PBMCs, with at least 5.5 micrograms per sample. For every donor, flow cytometry on a PBMC aliquot measured the percentage of naive CD45RAhigh/CD27high T cells. Trimming takes 3 bases off V and 4 bases off J; junction bases not matched to a gene: 4. The CDR3 starts with the cysteine, ends with the phenylalanine, and has 14 residues. The CDR3 DNA has 42 bases and is translated from base 1. Based on the germline V gene, the CDR1 and CDR2 sequences are SGHDT and YYEEEE. The method behind the library was 5' RACE. Sequencing used an Illumina HiSeq 2500. A second PCR of roughly 7 to 11 cycles was performed with a sample-barcoded 5' primer and a J-beta primer mix. A unique molecular identifier was introduced onto each TCR beta cDNA molecule by a template-switch 5' adaptor carrying 12 random nucleotides. Each sample yielded at least 3 million CDR3-containing paired-end reads. First-strand cDNA was synthesized from all RNA with the Mint cDNA synthesis kit, primed by a TRBC-specific oligonucleotide. All cDNA was treated with uracil-DNA glycosylase and then went through a first 18-cycle PCR with the universal primers M1SS and BC2_uni_R. On the study's bioinformatics: Normalization of each sample was performed by random selection of 1 million high-quality reads, each carrying a distinct molecular identifier. Instead of being binned into consensus sequences, reads with shared molecular identifiers were discarded. MiTCR, run with a Q25 quality threshold and the strictest error-elimination algorithm, handled CDR3 identification, clonotype clustering and error correction. A nonparametric unseen species model using Euler transformation provided a lower-bound estimate of total TCR beta diversity. The raw public reads went through TCRdb reprocessing: fastp at Q25, MiXCR clone calling, in-frame beta chains kept. Each record represents a unique CDR3 protein, reported with the most common genes and DNA among its rows. What appears here as the V and J calls and clone size reflects TCRdb's work, not the paper's. The sample table contains over 1,300,000 distinct CDR3 sequences; only one count was recorded for roughly 64% of them. The top ten clonotypes cover under 8.5% of the sample.

Rearrangement joined TRBV5-6 to TRBJ2-4; the central 7 bases match TRBD1. The material sequenced was blood. The receptor was isolated from a young man in good health. CDR3 reads: CASSYTDRKNIQYF. The DNA sequence follows: TGTGCCAGCAGCTACACGGACAGGAAAAACATTCAGTACTTC.